The 8 T cell receptor beta chains below were found in one sample sequenced in a study of STAT3 mutations in large granular lymphocyte leukemia. Notes on the study in general: Every T-cell large granular lymphocyte leukemia patient had at least one immunodominant TCR beta clonotype.

Produced via immunoSEQ multiplex PCR; TCRdb's table is partial and in-frame only. The sample shows roughly 9,300 clones, 88% of them seen only once. No cognate antigen is known for these TCRs. Sequencing used peripheral blood mononuclear cells. The receptors were sampled from a man older than 75 with T-cell large granular lymphocyte leukemia. Some clones in this sample may be carry-over from other donors' samples.

CDR3 sequence: CASSPSGGGEHEQFF. CDR3 bases: TGTGCCAGCTCACCTTCGGGCGGGGGGGAACATGAGCAGTTCTTC. The gene calls are TRBV18 and TRBJ2-1, with 9 positions matching TRBD2. With V trimmed by 3 bases and J by 8 bases, 8 bases remained unmatched. Germline lookup yields CDR1 KGHSH and CDR2 LQKENI. This CDR3 is 15 amino acids long.

This CDR3 reads CASSPSPHGTAYNEQFF. The CDR3, as DNA: TGTGCCAGCAGCCCTAGTCCCCACGGGACAGCCTACAATGAGCAGTTCTTC. The V call is TRBV11-2, the J call TRBJ2-1, with 7 bases aligning to TRBD1. Trimming removed 5 bases from V and 2 bases from J; junction bases left unmatched: 12. There are 17 residues in the CDR3. The V gene's germline CDR1 is SGHAT and CDR2 FQNNGV.

The V and J genes are TRBV5-1 and TRBJ1-1, with D possibly being TRBD1 (5 bases). Germline lookup yields CDR1 SGHRS and CDR2 YFSETQ. V lost 5 bases to trimming and J lost 0 bases, with 11 bases between them. The CDR3 runs to 14 residues. CDR3 in DNA: TGCGCCAGCAGTTTTTCAGGGCTGAACACTGAAGCTTTCTTT. Its translation is CASSFSGLNTEAFF.

The rearrangement joins TRBV13 to TRBJ1-2; 7 bases fit TRBD1. The CDR3 is 13 residues long. Germline V CDR1 and CDR2: PRHDT, FYEKMQ (reference sequence). The V segment lost 1 base and the J segment 8 bases; nucleotides outside the gene matches: 4. The CDR3 DNA is TGTGCCAGCAGCTTAGAGACAGGGTTAGGCTACACCTTC. Amino acids: CASSLETGLGYTF.

The rearrangement links TRBV7-9 to TRBJ1-2; D is ambiguous. The CDR3 extends over 13 amino acids. The V gene lost 3 bases and the J gene lost 4 bases, with 9 bases spanning the gap. From germline, CDR1 is SEHNR and CDR2 FQNEAQ (reference sequence). CDR3 region: CASSLLGGYGYTF. The DNA for the CDR3 is TGTGCCAGCAGCTTGCTAGGAGGCTATGGCTACACCTTC.

This chain joins TRBV6-5 and TRBJ2-7; D gene unclear. The CDR3 has 14 amino acids. V gave up 2 bases and J gave up 3 bases, with 11 bases separating them. Germline V gene lookup returns CDR1 MNHEY and CDR2 SVGAGI. DNA for the CDR3: TGTGCCAGCAGTTACATCGGTCCCGGCTACGAGCAGTACTTC. Translation: CASSYIGPGYEQYF.

The V call is TRBV29-1, the J call TRBJ2-5, with unresolved D. From germline, CDR1 is SQVTM and CDR2 ANQGSEA. The CDR3 totals 13 residues. V was shortened by 1 base and J by 3 bases, with 9 bases between the two germline ends. CDR3 sequence reads: CSVEGWQEETQYF. The CDR3 bases are TGCAGCGTTGAAGGGTGGCAGGAAGAGACCCAGTACTTC.

The CDR3 region is CASSQDVQGSYEQYF. The CDR3 nucleotides read TGCGCCAGCAGCCAAGATGTTCAGGGGTCTTACGAGCAGTACTTC. The chain joins TRBV4-1 to TRBJ2-7; D is possibly TRBD1 (6 bases). This CDR3 comprises 15 residues. V shed 0 bases and J shed 4 bases, with 13 bases lying between them. Germline values: CDR1 MGHRA, CDR2 YSYEKL.